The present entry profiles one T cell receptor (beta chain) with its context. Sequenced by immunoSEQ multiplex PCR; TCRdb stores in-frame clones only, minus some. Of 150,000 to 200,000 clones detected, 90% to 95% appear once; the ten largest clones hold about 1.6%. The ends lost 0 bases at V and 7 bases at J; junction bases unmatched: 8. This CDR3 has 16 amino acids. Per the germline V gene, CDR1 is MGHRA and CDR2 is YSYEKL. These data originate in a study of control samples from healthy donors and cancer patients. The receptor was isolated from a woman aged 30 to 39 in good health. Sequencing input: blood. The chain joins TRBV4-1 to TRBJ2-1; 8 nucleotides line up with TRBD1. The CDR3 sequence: CASSQDYRTGFNEQFF. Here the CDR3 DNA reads TGCGCCAGCAGCCAAGATTATAGGACAGGGTTTAATGAGCAGTTCTTC.